This T cell receptor beta chain was observed in a study of cytomegalovirus exposure and HLA in healthy donors. The wider study: The Caucasian-associated ancestry cluster held roughly 84% of 300 to 500 genotyped donors.

Amplification used 60 Vbeta primers and 13 Jbeta primers. Libraries were prepared by immunoSEQ multiplex PCR; TCRdb keeps only in-frame clonotypes and omits some of them. The data show approximately 120,000 clones, approximately 80% seen once. Germline V gene lookup returns CDR1 LNHDA and CDR2 SQIVND (reference sequence). This CDR3 spans 14 amino acids. Trimming pared 5 bases from V and 4 bases from J, leaving 14 bases between. Study-level findings and limits: Within a later analysis, the majority of CMV-associated TCR beta chains appeared HLA-restricted.

To note about this clone: Antigen: not known. The same CDR3 is also encoded by other DNA sequences in this sample.

The V gene is TRBV19, the J gene TRBJ1-2; possible D gene TRBD1, 5 bases. The origin of this receptor is a woman aged 40 to 50 in good health and CMV-seropositive. The sample taken for sequencing was PBMCs. The CDR3 DNA sequence: TGTGCCAGTAGTCCTGGTCAGGGCGGCTATGGCTACACCTTC. As protein: CASSPGQGGYGYTF.